The sequence of this TCR beta chain was determined in a study of T cells after yellow fever vaccination. The CDR3 sequence is 12 residues long. V lost 2 bases to trimming and J lost 15 bases, with 11 bases between them. Germline V lookup: CDR1 SEHNR, CDR2 FQNEAQ (reference sequence). In its sample, this clonotype was seen a few times. Its antigen is unknown. TCR cDNA was made by 5'RACE template switching, adding a universal primer site and UMIs. TCRdb itself ran the 5' RACE reads through MiXCR, one entry per CDR3 protein. Of under 550,000 distinct CDR3 sequences listed, roughly 22% are singletons. Study-level results: CD4 and CD8 compartments shared a small share of clonotypes, likely from convergent recombination. At around 95% for CD4 and over 80% for CD8, most primary-vaccination clones showed up again after the booster. Abundant clonotypes (contaminants from the bulk population) could be present in FACS-sorted repertoires.

The sample here was PBMCs, taken about 21 days after the first yellow fever vaccination. The clonotype originates from a young man who received the YFV17D yellow fever vaccine. This chain connects TRBV7-9 to TRBJ2-6; D uncertain. The CDR3 spells CASSLKEMDLTF. The CDR3 DNA follows: TGTGCCAGCAGCTTAAAGGAAATGGACCTGACTTTC.